The sequence of this T cell receptor beta chain was determined in a study of identifying expanded T cells in peripheral blood. Study-wide points: Clone count variance between approximately two-week samples rose with total template count.

Assay: immunoSEQ multiplex PCR; the TCRdb copy retains only in-frame clones and omits some. Of around 91,000 clones in the sample, about 91% were seen once. Points on this clone: Its antigen remains unknown.

The sample comprised blood. The TCR comes from a person aged 18 to 70 in good health.

CDR3 in DNA: TGTGCCAGCAGTTGGAGGGTAGGGACCCACAATGAGCAGTTCTTC. This encodes CASSWRVGTHNEQFF. The chain links TRBV6-1 to TRBJ2-1, with D possibly being TRBD2 (6 bases). Per the germline V gene, CDR1 is MNHNS and CDR2 is SASEGT. Trimming removed 5 bases at V and 5 bases at J, with 16 bases between. The CDR3 runs 15 residues.